This T cell receptor (beta chain) appears in the sequencing data of a study of blood T cell repertoires in COVID-19. Study at large: From the United States, Italy and Spain came samples of acute and convalescent COVID-19.

This CDR3 has 15 amino acids. The germline V and J ends were trimmed by 3 bases and 4 bases, with 15 bases remaining between them. The germline V gene has CDR1 MGHRA and CDR2 YSYEKL. This clone appeared many times. The protocol was immunoSEQ multiplex PCR, while the TCRdb copy is restricted to in-frame clones and leaves out a portion. The data contain about 55,000 clones, about nine tenths of them singletons. The sequenced sample consisted of peripheral blood. This TCR derives from a man between 70 and 80 years old with acute or convalescent COVID-19. This chain uses TRBV4-1 with TRBJ1-1; the D gene is possibly TRBD1 (6 bases). The CDR3 sequence is CASSHHPGAGTEAFF. The CDR3 nucleotides are TGCGCCAGCAGCCACCACCCAGGGGCTGGCACTGAAGCTTTCTTT.